Sequencing of this T cell receptor beta chain was carried out in a study of blood T cell repertoires in COVID-19. In the study overall: Both acute and convalescent COVID-19 samples were obtained from the United States, Italy and Spain. PBMCs, B-cell-depleted T cells, or T cells were the source of the cDNA or gDNA that made up the material.

Patients from Seattle were sampled longitudinally, starting during active infection. The V gene lost 2 bases and the J gene lost 2 bases, with 12 bases spanning the gap. Germline lookup yields CDR1 SEHNR and CDR2 FQNEAQ (reference sequence). CDR3 length: 15 amino acids. In the source study's methods: The assay estimated nucleated cells by amplifying reference gene primers. Measured with immunoSEQ multiplex PCR; TCRdb has only the in-frame clones, and not every one. Clone size and V and J calls were adopted from that table, with D and trimming inferred from the DNA. The sample contains about 68,000 clones, 80% to 90% of which appear only once.

The receptor was derived from a man older than 75 with COVID-19, enrolled during active disease. The chain has TRBV7-9 and TRBJ1-1, with a tentative D call TRBD1 (6 bases). The material sequenced was peripheral blood. Here the CDR3 DNA reads TGTGCCAGCAGCTTATACCGGGACATAAACACTGAAGCTTTCTTT. It yields the protein CASSLYRDINTEAFF.